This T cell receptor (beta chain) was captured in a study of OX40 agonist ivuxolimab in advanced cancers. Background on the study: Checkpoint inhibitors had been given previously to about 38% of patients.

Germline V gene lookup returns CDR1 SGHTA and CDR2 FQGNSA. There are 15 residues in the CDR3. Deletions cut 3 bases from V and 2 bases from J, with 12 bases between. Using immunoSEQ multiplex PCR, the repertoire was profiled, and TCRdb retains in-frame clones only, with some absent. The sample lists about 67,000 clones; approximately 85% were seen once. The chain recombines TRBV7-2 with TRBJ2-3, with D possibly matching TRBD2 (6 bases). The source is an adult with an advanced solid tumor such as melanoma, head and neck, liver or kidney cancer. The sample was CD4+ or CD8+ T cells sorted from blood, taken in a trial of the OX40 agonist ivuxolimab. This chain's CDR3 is CASSFVGGNTDTQYF. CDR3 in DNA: TGTGCCAGCAGCTTCGTTGGAGGGAACACAGATACGCAGTATTTT.